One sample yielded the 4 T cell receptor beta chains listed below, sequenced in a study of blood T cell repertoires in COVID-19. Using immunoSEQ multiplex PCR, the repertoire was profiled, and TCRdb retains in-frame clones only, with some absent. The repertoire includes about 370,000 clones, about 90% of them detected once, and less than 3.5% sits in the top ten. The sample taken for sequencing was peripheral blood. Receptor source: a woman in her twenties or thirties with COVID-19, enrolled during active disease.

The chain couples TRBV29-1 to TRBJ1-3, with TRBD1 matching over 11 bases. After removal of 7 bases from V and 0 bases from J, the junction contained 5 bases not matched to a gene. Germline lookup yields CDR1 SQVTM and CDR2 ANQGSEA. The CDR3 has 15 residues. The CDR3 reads CSGGTGGNSGNTIYF. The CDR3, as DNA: TGCAGCGGTGGGACAGGGGGGAACTCTGGAAACACCATATATTTT.

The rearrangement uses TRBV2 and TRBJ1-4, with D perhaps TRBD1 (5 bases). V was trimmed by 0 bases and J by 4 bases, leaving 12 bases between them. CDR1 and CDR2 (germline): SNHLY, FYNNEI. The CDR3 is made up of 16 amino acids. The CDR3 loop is CASSEATTANNEKLFF. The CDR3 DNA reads TGTGCCAGCAGTGAAGCTACGACAGCAAATAATGAAAAACTGTTTTTT.

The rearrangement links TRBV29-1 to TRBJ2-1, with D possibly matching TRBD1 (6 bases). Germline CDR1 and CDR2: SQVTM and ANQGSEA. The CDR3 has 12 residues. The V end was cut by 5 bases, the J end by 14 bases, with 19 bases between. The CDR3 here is CSVLFVGHREFF. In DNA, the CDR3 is TGCAGCGTTCTTTTTGTTGGCCACAGGGAGTTCTTC.

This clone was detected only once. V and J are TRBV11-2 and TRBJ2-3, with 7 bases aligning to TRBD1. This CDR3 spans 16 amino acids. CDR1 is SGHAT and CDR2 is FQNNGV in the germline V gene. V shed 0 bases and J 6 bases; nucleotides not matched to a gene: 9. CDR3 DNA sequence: TGTGCCAGCAGCTTAGATCTGGCAGGGGGTTTGGATACGCAGTATTTT. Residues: CASSLDLAGGLDTQYF.